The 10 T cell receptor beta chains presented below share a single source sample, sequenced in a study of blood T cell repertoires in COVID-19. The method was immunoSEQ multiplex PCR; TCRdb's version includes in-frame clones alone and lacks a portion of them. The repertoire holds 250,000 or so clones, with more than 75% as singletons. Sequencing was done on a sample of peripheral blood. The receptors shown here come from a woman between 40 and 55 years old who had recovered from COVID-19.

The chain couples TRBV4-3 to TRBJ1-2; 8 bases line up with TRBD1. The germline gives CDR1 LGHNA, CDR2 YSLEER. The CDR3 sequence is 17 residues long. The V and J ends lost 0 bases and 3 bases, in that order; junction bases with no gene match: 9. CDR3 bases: TGCGCCAGCAGCCAAGAATTAAACAGGGGGAGGGACTATGGCTACACCTTC. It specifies CASSQELNRGRDYGYTF.

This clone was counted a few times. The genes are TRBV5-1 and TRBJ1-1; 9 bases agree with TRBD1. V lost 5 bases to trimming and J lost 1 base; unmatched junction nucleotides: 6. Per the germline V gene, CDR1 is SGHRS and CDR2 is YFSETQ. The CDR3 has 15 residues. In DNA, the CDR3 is TGCGCCAGCAGGGAGCCGGGACAGGGGAACACTGAAGCTTTCTTT. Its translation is CASREPGQGNTEAFF.

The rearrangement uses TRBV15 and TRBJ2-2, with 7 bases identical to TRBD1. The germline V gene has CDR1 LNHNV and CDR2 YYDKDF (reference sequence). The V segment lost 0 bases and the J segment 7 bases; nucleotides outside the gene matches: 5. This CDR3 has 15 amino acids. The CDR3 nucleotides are TGTGCCACCAGCAGAGATAACAGGGGAATCGGGGAGCTGTTTTTT. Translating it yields CATSRDNRGIGELFF.

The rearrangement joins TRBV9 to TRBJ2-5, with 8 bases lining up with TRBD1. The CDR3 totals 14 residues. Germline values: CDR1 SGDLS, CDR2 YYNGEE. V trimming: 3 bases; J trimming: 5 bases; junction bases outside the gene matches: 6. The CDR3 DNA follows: TGTGCCAGCAGCGGTCAGGGGGCAGGGGAGACCCAGTACTTC. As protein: CASSGQGAGETQYF. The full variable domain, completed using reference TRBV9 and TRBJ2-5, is DSGVTQTPKHLITATGQRVTLRCSPRSGDLSVYWYQQSLDQGLQFLIQYYNGEERAKGNILERFSAQQFPDLHSELNLSSLELGDSALYFCASSGQGAGETQYFGPGTRLLVL.

The CDR3 loop is CASSLGPGGSGDTQYF. CDR3 nucleotides: TGTGCCAGCAGCCTGGGACCGGGGGGATCGGGAGATACGCAGTATTTT. The chain recombines TRBV4-2 with TRBJ2-3; 7 bases align to TRBD2. V shed 4 bases, J shed 5 bases, and the junction held 12 bases outside the gene matches. The germline gives CDR1 LGHNA, CDR2 YNFKEQ. The CDR3 sequence is 16 residues long.

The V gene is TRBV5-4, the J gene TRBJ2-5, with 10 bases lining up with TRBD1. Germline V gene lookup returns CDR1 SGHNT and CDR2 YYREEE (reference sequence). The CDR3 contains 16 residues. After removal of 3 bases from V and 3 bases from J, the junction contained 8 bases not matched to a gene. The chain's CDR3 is CASSSRQGAWEETQYF. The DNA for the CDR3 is TGTGCCAGCAGCTCGAGACAGGGGGCATGGGAAGAGACCCAGTACTTC.

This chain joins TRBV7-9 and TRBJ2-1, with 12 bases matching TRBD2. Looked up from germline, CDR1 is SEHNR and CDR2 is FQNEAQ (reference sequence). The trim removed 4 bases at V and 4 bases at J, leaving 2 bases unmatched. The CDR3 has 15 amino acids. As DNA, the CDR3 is TGTGCCAGCAGCTGGACTAGCGGGGCTTACAATGAGCAGTTCTTC. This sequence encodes CASSWTSGAYNEQFF. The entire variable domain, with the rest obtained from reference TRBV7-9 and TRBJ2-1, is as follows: DTGVSQNPRHKITKRGQNVTFRCDPISEHNRLYWYRQTLGQGPEFLTYFQNEAQLEKSRLLSDRFSAERPKGSFSTLEIQRTEQGDSAMYLCASSWTSGAYNEQFFGPGTRLTVL.

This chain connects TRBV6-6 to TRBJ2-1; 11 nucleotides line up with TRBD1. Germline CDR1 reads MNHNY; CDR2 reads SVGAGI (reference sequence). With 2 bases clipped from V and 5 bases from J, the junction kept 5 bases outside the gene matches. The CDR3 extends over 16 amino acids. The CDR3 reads CASSYRGQGAHNEQFF. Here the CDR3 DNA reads TGTGCCAGCAGTTACCGAGGACAGGGGGCACACAATGAGCAGTTCTTC.

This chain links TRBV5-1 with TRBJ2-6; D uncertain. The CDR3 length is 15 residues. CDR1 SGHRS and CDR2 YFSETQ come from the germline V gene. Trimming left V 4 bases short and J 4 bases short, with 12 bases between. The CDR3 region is CASSPLNAGANVLTF. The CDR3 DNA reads TGCGCCAGCAGCCCCCTAAACGCCGGGGCCAACGTCCTGACTTTC.

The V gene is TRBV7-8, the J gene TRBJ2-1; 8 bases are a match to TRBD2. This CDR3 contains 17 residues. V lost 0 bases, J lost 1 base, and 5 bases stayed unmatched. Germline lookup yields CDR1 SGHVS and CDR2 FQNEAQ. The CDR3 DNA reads TGTGCCAGCAGCTTAGCGCACGGGGGGGTGTCCTACAATGAGCAGTTCTTC. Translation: CASSLAHGGVSYNEQFF.